The T cell receptor (beta chain) under discussion was sequenced for a study of T cell repertoires and HLA-DP antigens (dated by TCRdb to 2016 to 2019). As for the study more broadly: An in vitro model of CD4+ T cell alloreactivity against allogeneic HLA-DP presented by transduced HeLa cells was used in the study. Compared with self, one alloantigen differed at one amino acid in the peptide-binding groove and the other differed at fewer than eleven, modelling structurally similar versus dissimilar alloantigens. The three donors were two male and one female, with ages ranging from the 18-to-29 to the 60-to-69 age band. An average DNA input of approximately 210 ng was used for sorted CD137+CD4+ samples, compared with 950 to 1,500 ng for pre-culture CD4+ samples. Broader findings and caveats from the paper: Naive and memory CD4+ repertoires were not analysed separately. Clonality of sorted CD137+ cells was similar against both alloantigens (about 0.39) and much higher than in pre-culture samples (approximately 0.041). The study was limited by having only three donors, by relying on a non-physiological HeLa antigen-presenting system, and by using total CD4+ responder cells. An average cumulative frequency of around 40% against one allele and about 51% against the other was found for clones undetected before culture.

CDR1 and CDR2 were assigned from the germline V gene as SGDLS and YYNGEE. Deletion took 4 bases off V and 4 bases off J, with a span of 15 bases between the germline ends. Inclusive of the bounding cysteine and phenylalanine, the CDR3 is 15 residues long. Only the CDR3 part of the read is kept: 45 bases, read in frame from the first base. The immunoSEQ multiplex PCR, with forward primers for 54 TRBV segments and reverse primers for 13 TRBJ segments, was used to amplify TCRB CDR3 regions. For pre-culture CD4+ samples, sequencing was done at deep resolution with a target of fewer than 250,000 T cell genomes. Sequencing of the amplicons was done on an Illumina HiSeq System, giving 87 bp reads that spanned the CDR3. The authors processed their data as follows. PCR and sequencing errors in the reads were corrected, and CDR3 regions were defined by aligning to IMGT reference sequences. Synthetic template pools were used to estimate the numbers of templates and unique rearrangements. Clonality was calculated as 1 minus Pielou's evenness. Richness was estimated with the Daley-Smith estimator. Morisita's index served as the measure of repertoire overlap. Clones present in cultured samples but not detected in the pre-culture repertoire of the same donor were defined as low-abundance clones. TCRdb limited this immuneACCESS table to in-frame rearrangements with V and J called. A share of clones is missing; checked studies link under half to unresolved V genes, and the rest is unexplained. D and trimming come from the DNA, and the V and J calls and clone size come from that table. The sample table lists over 100,000 clones, 90% to 95% of them with a count of one. Of the sample, more than 0.25% falls within the top ten clones.

Untouched CD4+ T cells were isolated from Ficoll-separated PBMC by magnetic bead negative selection, reaching an average purity of approximately 98%. Magnetic beads were used to isolate untouched CD4+ T cells from Ficoll-separated PBMC, giving roughly 98% purity with negligible CD8+ contamination. Peripheral blood mononuclear cells came from the buffy coats of a few healthy blood donors, who served as the study's donors. Each of the three donors was CMV seronegative. Genomic DNA was extracted with the DNeasy Blood & Tissue Kit. TCRB sequencing was performed on genomic DNA from sorted CD137+CD4+ cells and pre-culture CD4+ baseline samples from each subject. The count of this clone is one. It lacks a known antigen. No clone much larger than this one lies a single base away; base qualities are absent.

Input material: CD4+ T cells from PBMCs. This clonotype originated in a woman between 18 and 30 years old in good health and CMV-seronegative. The chain is made from TRBV9 and TRBJ2-1; the best D guess is TRBD1, with 6 bases matching. The DNA is as follows: TGTGCCAGCAGCCCCATAGGGACACTGTACAATGAGCAGTTCTTC. Translated, it gives CASSPIGTLYNEQFF.